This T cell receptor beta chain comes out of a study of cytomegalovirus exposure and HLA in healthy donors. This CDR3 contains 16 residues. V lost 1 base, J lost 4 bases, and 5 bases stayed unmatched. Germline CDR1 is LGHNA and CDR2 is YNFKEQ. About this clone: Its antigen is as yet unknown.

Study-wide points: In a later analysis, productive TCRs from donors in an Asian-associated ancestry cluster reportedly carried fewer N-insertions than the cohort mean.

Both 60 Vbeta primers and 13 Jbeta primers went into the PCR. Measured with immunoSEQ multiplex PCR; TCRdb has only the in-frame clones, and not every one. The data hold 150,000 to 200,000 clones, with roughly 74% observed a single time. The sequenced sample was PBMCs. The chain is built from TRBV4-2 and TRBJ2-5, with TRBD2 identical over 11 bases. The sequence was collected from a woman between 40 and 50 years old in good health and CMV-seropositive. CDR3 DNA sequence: TGTGCCAGCAGCCAAGCCCGACTAGCGGGGTCAGAGACCCAGTACTTC. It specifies CASSQARLAGSETQYF.